This T cell receptor beta chain is from a study of cytomegalovirus exposure and HLA in healthy donors. Trimming cost V 5 bases and J 6 bases, with 7 bases left between them. The CDR3 covers 12 residues. Per germline, CDR1 SGHTA and CDR2 FQGNSA. Measured with immunoSEQ multiplex PCR; TCRdb has only the in-frame clones, and not every one. This table holds 150,000 to 200,000 clones, approximately 87% found once. The receptor's source is a woman aged 25 to 39 in good health and CMV-seronegative. Source material: PBMCs. The genes are TRBV7-2 and TRBJ2-2; D not resolved. The CDR3 sequence is CASSPRAGELFF. The CDR3 DNA reads as TGTGCCAGCAGCCCTAGGGCCGGGGAGCTGTTTTTT.